This T cell receptor beta chain derives from a study of blood T cell repertoires in COVID-19. Study-level background: Spain, Italy and the United States supplied samples that represented acute and convalescent COVID-19. From T cells, B-cell-depleted T cells, or PBMCs came the material, which was cDNA or gDNA.

Original processing notes: For nucleated cells, counts were estimated from reference gene primer amplification. Produced via immunoSEQ multiplex PCR; TCRdb's table is partial and in-frame only. Clonal size and the V and J genes are those of that table, whereas D and trimming came from the DNA. Of some 91,000 clones detected, about 80% appear once; the ten largest clones hold more than 6.5%. The CDR3 has 16 amino acids. V shed 3 bases, J shed 8 bases, and the junction held 13 bases outside the gene matches. The germline V gene encodes CDR1 LNHDA and CDR2 SQIVND (reference sequence). This TCR derives from a man in his 70s with acute or convalescent COVID-19. Sample: peripheral blood. The chain uses TRBV19 and TRBJ1-2, with 9 bases aligning to TRBD1. CDR3 nucleotides: TGTGCCAGTAGTATTCGCGGGACAGGGACTCAATTGGGCTACACCTTC. Residues: CASSIRGTGTQLGYTF.